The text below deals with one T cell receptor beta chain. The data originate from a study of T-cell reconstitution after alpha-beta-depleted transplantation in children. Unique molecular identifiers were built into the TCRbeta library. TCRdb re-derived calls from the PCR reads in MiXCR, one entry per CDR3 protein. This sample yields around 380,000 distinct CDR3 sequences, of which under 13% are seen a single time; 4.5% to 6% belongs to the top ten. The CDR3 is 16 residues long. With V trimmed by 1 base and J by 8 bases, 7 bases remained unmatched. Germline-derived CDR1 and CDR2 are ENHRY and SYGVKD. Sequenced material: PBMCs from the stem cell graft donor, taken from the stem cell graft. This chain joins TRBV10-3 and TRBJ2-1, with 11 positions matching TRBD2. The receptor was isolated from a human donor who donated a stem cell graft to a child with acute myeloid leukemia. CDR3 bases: TGTGCCATCAGTGAGTTCCTAGCGGGGGGCCAGGATGAGCAGTTCTTC. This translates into CAISEFLAGGQDEQFF.